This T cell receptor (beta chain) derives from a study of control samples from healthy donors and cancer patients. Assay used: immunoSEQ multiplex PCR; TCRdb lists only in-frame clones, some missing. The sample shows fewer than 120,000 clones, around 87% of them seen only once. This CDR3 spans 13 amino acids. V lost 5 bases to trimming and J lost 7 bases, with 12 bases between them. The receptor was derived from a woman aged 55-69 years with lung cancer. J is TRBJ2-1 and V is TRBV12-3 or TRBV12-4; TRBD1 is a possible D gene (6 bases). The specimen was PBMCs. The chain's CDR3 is CASSLFQGNEQFF. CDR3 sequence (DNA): TGTGCCAGCAGTCTGTTCCAGGGGAATGAGCAGTTCTTC.